This is a list of T cell receptor beta chains from one sample in a study of T cell responses to AZD1222 COVID-19 vaccine. The repertoire was sequenced with immunoSEQ multiplex PCR; TCRdb's copy has only in-frame clones and lacks some. The data contain approximately 160,000 clones, about nine tenths of them singletons. Here the sequenced sample was peripheral blood, taken on day 0 of AZD1222 vaccination. These receptors originate from an adult in good health. Both conserved end residues are part of each CDR3. Fields, in order: clone size, V gene, J gene, D gene, CDR3 protein, CDR3 DNA. D genes are given only for firm matches. A row's size may be missing; if present it is once, few, many or a size class.

NA,TRBV5-1,TRBJ2-7,TRBD2,CASSSQPGLAGYEQYF,TGCGCCAGCAGCTCCCAACCGGGACTAGCGGGGTACGAGCAGTACTTC
few,TRBV5-1,TRBJ2-3,NA,CASSLAGTEADTQYF,TGCGCCAGCAGCTTGGCCGGGACCGAAGCAGATACGCAGTATTTT
NA,TRBV12-5,TRBJ1-5,NA,CASGLDADFGHQPQHF,TGTGCTAGTGGTTTGGATGCGGATTTCGGGCATCAGCCCCAGCATTTT
NA,TRBV18,TRBJ2-2,TRBD1,CASSPGTGGADTGELFF,TGTGCCAGCTCACCCGGGACAGGGGGAGCGGACACCGGGGAGCTGTTTTTT
NA,TRBV6-5,TRBJ2-5,TRBD1,CASSLPGTEETQYF,TGTGCCAGCAGTCTGCCCGGGACAGAAGAGACCCAGTACTTC
NA,TRBV9,TRBJ2-1,TRBD2,CASSDQPTSNSEQFF,TGTGCCAGCAGCGACCAACCGACTAGCAACTCTGAGCAGTTCTTC
NA,TRBV15,TRBJ1-6,NA,CATKKVGREGLHF,TGTGCCACCAAAAAAGTAGGGAGGGAAGGCCTCCACTTT
once,TRBV15,TRBJ2-7,NA,CATSRDAALDYEQYF,TGTGCCACCAGCAGAGATGCGGCTTTGGACTACGAGCAGTACTTC
NA,TRBV4-2,TRBJ2-5,TRBD2,CASSQEGRIAGGEETQYF,TGTGCCAGCAGCCAAGAGGGGAGAATAGCGGGGGGTGAGGAGACCCAGTACTTC
NA,TRBV7-2,TRBJ1-3,TRBD1,CASSWGTGVGSGNTIYF,TGTGCCAGCAGCTGGGGGACAGGGGTTGGCTCTGGAAACACCATATATTTT
NA,TRBV6-2/TRBV6-3,TRBJ1-1,NA,CASSYSGPTEAFF,TGTGCCAGCAGTTACTCGGGTCCTACTGAAGCTTTCTTT
NA,TRBV13,TRBJ2-2,NA,CASKESGGNTGELFF,TGTGCCAGCAAAGAAAGTGGGGGGAACACCGGGGAGCTGTTTTTT
NA,TRBV13,TRBJ2-7,NA,CASSFARLDEQYF,TGTGCCAGCAGCTTTGCAAGGCTGGACGAGCAGTACTTC
NA,TRBV10-2,TRBJ1-3,NA,CASSENALGDNTIYF,TGCGCCAGCAGTGAAAATGCCCTGGGGGACAACACCATATATTTT
NA,TRBV27,TRBJ2-7,TRBD1,CASSLTGYEQYF,TGTGCCAGCAGTCTGACAGGGTACGAGCAGTACTTC
NA,TRBV15,TRBJ2-3,TRBD2,CATRLAGGPDTQYF,TGTGCCACCAGACTAGCGGGGGGGCCCGATACGCAGTATTTT
NA,TRBV20-1,TRBJ1-3,TRBD1,CSASPRGVSSGNTIYF,TGCAGTGCTAGTCCCAGGGGGGTCAGCTCTGGAAACACCATATATTTT
NA,TRBV7-9,TRBJ1-5,TRBD1,CASSPTGGNQPQHF,TGTGCCAGCAGCCCAACAGGGGGGAATCAGCCCCAGCATTTT
NA,TRBV10-3,TRBJ2-3,NA,CAISGAGAGTDTQYF,TGTGCCATCAGTGGTGCCGGGGCCGGCACAGATACGCAGTATTTT
NA,TRBV6-5,TRBJ2-1,NA,CASSPPGQNNEQFF,TGTGCCAGCAGTCCCCCGGGACAAAACAATGAGCAGTTCTTC
few,TRBV9,TRBJ2-2,NA,CASSSNRDKNTGELFF,TGTGCCAGCAGCTCGAACCGGGACAAAAACACCGGGGAGCTGTTTTTT
NA,TRBV6-2/TRBV6-3,TRBJ1-5,NA,CASSYGGSNQPQHF,TGTGCCAGCAGTTACGGGGGTAGCAATCAGCCCCAGCATTTT
NA,TRBV5-4,TRBJ2-2,NA,CASSTGQGGTGELFF,TGTGCCAGCAGCACCGGACAGGGAGGGACCGGGGAGCTGTTTTTT
NA,TRBV19,TRBJ1-5,TRBD1,CASSRSRGSNQPQHF,TGTGCCAGTAGTAGGAGCAGGGGGTCGAATCAGCCCCAGCATTTT
NA,TRBV11-2,TRBJ1-4,NA,CASSLDFWGGRTTNEKLFF,TGTGCCAGCAGCTTAGATTTTTGGGGAGGGCGCACAACTAATGAAAAACTGTTTTTT
NA,TRBV27,TRBJ1-6,NA,CASSSDYNSPLHF,TGTGCCAGCAGTTCCGACTATAATTCACCCCTCCACTTT
NA,TRBV7-2,TRBJ1-1,NA,CASSLDRETEAFF,TGTGCCAGCAGCTTAGACAGGGAGACTGAAGCTTTCTTT
NA,TRBV4-1,TRBJ2-5,TRBD2,CASSQDPSGGASETQYF,TGCGCCAGCAGCCAAGATCCTAGCGGGGGGGCCTCAGAGACCCAGTACTTC
few,TRBV7-9,TRBJ2-3,NA,CASSTRGVPNADTQYF,TGTGCCAGCAGCACAAGGGGGGTCCCTAATGCAGATACGCAGTATTTT
many,TRBV4-2,TRBJ1-2,NA,CASSQDTWGAATNYGYTF,TGTGCCAGCAGCCAAGACACCTGGGGGGCAGCGACTAACTATGGCTACACCTTC
once,TRBV6-2/TRBV6-3,TRBJ2-7,TRBD1,CASSDRDRDYEQYF,TGTGCCAGCAGTGACCGGGACAGGGACTACGAGCAGTACTTC
NA,TRBV6-1,TRBJ1-2,NA,CASSEPTDPTTF,TGTGCCAGCAGTGAACCCACGGACCCCACCACCTTC
NA,TRBV5-1,TRBJ2-5,NA,CASSLGGGGEETQYF,TGCGCCAGCAGCTTGGGAGGAGGGGGAGAGGAGACCCAGTACTTC
NA,TRBV5-8,TRBJ2-1,TRBD2,CASSWAPGGLTSLNEQFF,TGTGCCAGCAGCTGGGCTCCCGGGGGACTAACTTCTCTAAATGAGCAGTTCTTC
NA,TRBV24-1,TRBJ2-7,NA,CATIAGANYEQYF,TGTGCCACCATCGCGGGGGCAAACTACGAGCAGTACTTC
NA,TRBV18,TRBJ1-5,NA,CASSGADSGNQPQHF,TGTGCCAGCTCTGGGGCAGATTCGGGCAATCAGCCCCAGCATTTT
NA,TRBV20-1,TRBJ1-1,TRBD1,CSASGQGRGMNTEAFF,TGCAGTGCTAGTGGACAGGGTCGTGGAATGAACACTGAAGCTTTCTTT
NA,TRBV5-8,TRBJ2-3,TRBD2,CASSPGTSGGARTQYF,TGTGCCAGCAGCCCTGGGACTAGCGGGGGGGCCCGTACGCAGTATTTT
NA,TRBV4-2,TRBJ2-3,TRBD2,CASSQGRLAGGPADTQYF,TGTGCCAGCAGCCAAGGTAGACTAGCGGGGGGTCCCGCAGATACGCAGTATTTT
NA,TRBV19,TRBJ2-1,NA,CASSAMGAKANEQFF,TGTGCCAGTAGTGCCATGGGGGCGAAAGCAAATGAGCAGTTCTTC
NA,TRBV2,TRBJ1-3,NA,CASSGRRTASGNTIYF,TGTGCCAGCAGCGGGCGCCGAACAGCCTCCGGAAACACCATATATTTT
NA,TRBV7-9,TRBJ1-5,NA,CASSLGGRDGQPQHF,TGTGCCAGCAGCTTAGGAGGCAGGGACGGGCAGCCCCAGCATTTT
NA,TRBV6-4,TRBJ2-3,TRBD2,CASSDTPLAGADTDTQYF,TGTGCCAGCAGTGACACGCCCCTAGCGGGGGCCGACACAGATACGCAGTATTTT
NA,TRBV5-4,TRBJ2-1,TRBD2,CASSFEAGFMGSNEQFF,TGTGCCAGCAGCTTCGAAGCGGGGTTCATGGGTTCCAATGAGCAGTTCTTC
NA,TRBV10-3,TRBJ1-2,TRBD1,CAITTGAGYTF,TGTGCCATTACTACAGGGGCTGGCTACACCTTC
NA,TRBV7-8,TRBJ1-1,NA,CASSLARGAGINQAFF,TGTGCCAGCAGCTTAGCGCGGGGCGCTGGGATAAATCAAGCTTTCTTT
NA,TRBV7-2,TRBJ2-5,NA,CASSLSRGRRETQYF,TGTGCCAGCAGCTTATCCCGGGGGCGGAGAGAGACCCAGTACTTC
NA,TRBV12-3/TRBV12-4,TRBJ2-7,TRBD1,CASSPPGQGEQYF,TGTGCCAGCAGTCCCCCGGGACAGGGCGAGCAGTACTTC
NA,TRBV5-4,TRBJ1-5,NA,CASARRETGRRKQPQHF,TGTGCCAGCGCCCGGCGGGAAACGGGACGTAGAAAGCAGCCCCAGCATTTT
NA,TRBV11-1,TRBJ2-3,NA,CASSSMGDTQYF,TGTGCCAGCAGCTCCATGGGAGATACGCAGTATTTT
NA,TRBV25-1,TRBJ2-7,NA,CASSNRAIDTYEQYF,TGTGCCAGCAGCAACAGGGCCATCGATACCTACGAGCAGTACTTC
NA,TRBV5-1,TRBJ2-7,TRBD1,CASSPPPGGAYEQYF,TGCGCCAGCAGCCCGCCACCAGGGGGCGCCTACGAGCAGTACTTC
NA,TRBV5-4,TRBJ1-1,NA,CASSPRGGVNTEAFF,TGTGCCAGCAGCCCGCGGGGGGGAGTGAACACTGAAGCTTTCTTT